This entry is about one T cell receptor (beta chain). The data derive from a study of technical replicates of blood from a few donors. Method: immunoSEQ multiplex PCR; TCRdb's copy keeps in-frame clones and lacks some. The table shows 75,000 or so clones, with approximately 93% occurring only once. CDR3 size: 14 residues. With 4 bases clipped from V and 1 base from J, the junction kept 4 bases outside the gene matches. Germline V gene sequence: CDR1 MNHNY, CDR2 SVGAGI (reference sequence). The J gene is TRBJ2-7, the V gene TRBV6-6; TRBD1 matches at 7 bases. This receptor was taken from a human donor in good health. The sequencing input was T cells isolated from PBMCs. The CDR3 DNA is TGTGCCAGCAGTTCCCGGGACAGATCCTACGAGCAGTACTTC. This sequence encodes CASSSRDRSYEQYF.